Each of the 20 T cell receptor beta chains below was sequenced from the same sample in a study of T cells after posttransplantation cyclophosphamide. Measured with immunoSEQ multiplex PCR; TCRdb has only the in-frame clones, and not every one. This sample has about 22,000 clones, with roughly 70% found just once. Sequenced material: memory CD4+ T cells sorted from PBMCs. Receptors originate from a woman in her fifties or sixties in good health, CMV-negative, and a related stem cell transplant donor.

V usage is TRBV19 and J usage is TRBJ1-1, with TRBD1 matching 8 bases. CDR3 length: 13 residues. After removal of 5 bases from V and 3 bases from J, the junction contained 2 bases not matched to a gene. CDR1 is LNHDA and CDR2 is SQIVND in the germline V gene (reference sequence). CDR3 DNA: TGTGCCAGTAGTGCGACAGGGGACACTGAAGCTTTCTTT. Translated, it gives CASSATGDTEAFF.

V usage is TRBV28 and J usage is TRBJ2-1, with TRBD1 identical over 7 bases. Losses at the gene ends were 3 bases for V and 3 bases for J; bases not matched to a gene: 5. This CDR3 region has 15 residues. Germline V lookup: CDR1 MDHEN, CDR2 SYDVKM. The CDR3 nucleotides are TGTGCCAGCAGTTTTCCGACAGGGCGCTACAATGAGCAGTTCTTC. Protein sequence: CASSFPTGRYNEQFF.

This clone has a handful of counts. V gene TRBV28 combines with J gene TRBJ1-3; D is uncertain. Germline CDR1 and CDR2: MDHEN and SYDVKM. Trimming shortened V by 3 bases and J by 1 base, and 4 bases separated the two germline ends. This CDR3 comprises 13 residues. CDR3 amino acids: CASSFQSGNTIYF. The DNA of the CDR3 is TGTGCCAGCAGTTTTCAGTCTGGAAACACCATATATTTT.

This clone was recorded a few times. The V gene is TRBV10-3, the J gene TRBJ1-5, with D maybe TRBD1 (5 bases). Trimming removed 10 bases at V and 9 bases at J, with 16 bases between. The germline gives CDR1 ENHRY, CDR2 SYGVKD. The CDR3 extends over 12 amino acids. The CDR3 protein is CATRQTFGPQHF. For the CDR3, the DNA is TGTGCCACTCGACAGACCTTTGGGCCCCAGCATTTT.

The rearrangement uses TRBV11-1 and TRBJ2-7; TRBD1 is a possible D gene (6 bases). The V gene lost 3 bases and the J gene lost 6 bases, with 12 bases spanning the gap. CDR1 and CDR2 from the germline V gene are SGHAT and FQDESV (reference sequence). The CDR3 has 13 amino acids. CDR3 sequence reads: CASSFGQRGEQYF. The DNA of the CDR3 is TGTGCCAGCAGCTTTGGACAGCGCGGCGAGCAGTACTTC.

This clone appeared a few times. V usage is TRBV5-4 and J usage is TRBJ1-2, with D possibly being TRBD1 (5 bases). The V end lost 4 bases, the J end lost 8 bases, and 15 bases lay between the germline ends. Germline V gene data show CDR1 as SGHNT and CDR2 as YYREEE (reference sequence). CDR3 size: 13 residues. This CDR3 reads CASSIKTAGGYTF. The CDR3 DNA reads as TGTGCCAGCAGCATCAAGACGGCAGGGGGCTACACCTTC.

The gene calls are TRBV15 and TRBJ2-7, with 7 bases aligning to TRBD2. The length of the CDR3 is 16 residues. Trimming removed 1 base from V and 0 bases from J; junction bases left unmatched: 6. Germline CDR1 and CDR2: LNHNV and YYDKDF (reference sequence). CDR3 sequence: CATSRGEGLVSYEQYF. Here the CDR3 DNA reads TGTGCCACCAGCAGAGGGGAGGGACTGGTCTCCTACGAGCAGTACTTC.

The genes are TRBV7-9 and TRBJ2-1; 7 bases are a match to TRBD2. This CDR3 has 15 amino acids. Trimming removed 8 bases from V and 0 bases from J; junction bases left unmatched: 7. Germline CDR1 SEHNR, CDR2 FQNEAQ (reference sequence). The CDR3 is CASVGGRASYNEQFF. DNA of the CDR3: TGTGCCAGCGTTGGGGGGAGGGCCTCCTACAATGAGCAGTTCTTC.

This chain uses TRBV6-1 with TRBJ2-7, with D perhaps matching TRBD2 (6 bases). Trimming left V 3 bases short and J 0 bases short, with 15 bases between. This CDR3 contains 16 residues. CDR1 and CDR2 from the germline V gene are MNHNS and SASEGT. CDR3 protein: CASSEGASASSYEQYF. The CDR3 coding sequence is TGTGCCAGCAGTGAGGGTGCTAGCGCTAGCTCCTACGAGCAGTACTTC.

This clone was observed a handful of times. CDR3 residues: CASSQDYAAGGDYTF. As DNA, the CDR3 is TGCGCCAGCAGCCAAGATTATGCGGCAGGGGGCGACTACACCTTC. V and J are TRBV4-1 and TRBJ1-2; TRBD1 aligns across 8 bases. J lost 10 bases, V lost 0 bases, and 10 bases had no gene match. Germline assignment: CDR1 MGHRA and CDR2 YSYEKL. The CDR3 extends over 15 amino acids.

The gene calls are TRBV14 and TRBJ1-1; tentatively, D is TRBD1 (6 bases). This CDR3 has 14 residues. The germline CDR1 and CDR2 sequences are SGHDN and FVKESK. Trimming cost V 1 base and J 6 bases, with 12 bases left between them. CDR3 in DNA: TGTGCCAGCAGCCAAGTGGGGGCGGGCGCTGAAGCTTTCTTT. Its translation: CASSQVGAGAEAFF.

Concerning this clone: The same CDR3 can be traced to other DNA sequences in this sample. This chain uses TRBV7-2 with TRBJ2-1; TRBD2 aligns across 13 bases. The CDR3 is 15 residues long. The V gene's germline CDR1 is SGHTA and CDR2 FQGNSA. V lost 2 bases to trimming and J lost 6 bases; unmatched junction nucleotides: 1. CDR3 amino acids: CASSLRLAGGNEQFF. CDR3 nucleotides: TGTGCCAGCAGCTTAAGACTAGCGGGGGGCAATGAGCAGTTCTTC.

The chain links TRBV5-1 to TRBJ2-7, with D possibly matching TRBD1 (6 bases). V lost 4 bases, J lost 5 bases, and 19 bases lay in between. This CDR3 spans 15 amino acids. Germline assignment: CDR1 SGHRS and CDR2 YFSETQ. CDR3 nucleotides: TGCGCCAGCAGCCCAGGACCCGGGACACTGAACGAGCAGTACTTC. Its protein product is CASSPGPGTLNEQYF.

This clone has more than one count but fewer than ten. This chain joins TRBV29-1 and TRBJ1-1; D possibly corresponds to TRBD1 (6 bases). Between the trimmed V and J ends, which lost 7 bases and 4 bases, there was a span of 16 bases. This CDR3 has 13 residues. Germline V gene lookup returns CDR1 SQVTM and CDR2 ANQGSEA. CDR3: CSAEQGGGTEAFF. The CDR3 DNA follows: TGCAGCGCCGAACAGGGAGGGGGCACTGAAGCTTTCTTT.

The chain joins TRBV5-4 to TRBJ2-2, with D perhaps matching TRBD1 (6 bases). The CDR3 has 17 amino acids. Between the trimmed V and J ends, which lost 4 bases and 2 bases, there was a span of 18 bases. CDR1 and CDR2 from the germline V gene are SGHNT and YYREEE (reference sequence). The CDR3 coding sequence is TGTGCCAGCAGCAGTCCGTCAGGGGTAATAAACACCGGGGAGCTGTTTTTT. Its translation: CASSSPSGVINTGELFF.

J is TRBJ1-2 and V is TRBV2; TRBD1 matches at 9 bases. V gave up 4 bases and J gave up 6 bases; unmatched junction bases: 0. CDR1 and CDR2 (germline): SNHLY, FYNNEI. The CDR3 contains 12 residues. CDR3 loop: CASSGTGDGYTF. The CDR3 bases are TGTGCCAGCAGTGGGACAGGGGATGGCTACACCTTC.

The CDR3 protein is CASSDRDRVPEQYF. In DNA, the CDR3 is TGCGCCAGCAGCGATCGGGACAGGGTCCCCGAGCAGTACTTC. The chain recombines TRBV5-1 with TRBJ2-7; 9 bases map to TRBD1. Germline trimming cut 4 bases from V and 6 bases from J; bases unmatched to any gene: 8. This CDR3 contains 14 residues. Germline V gives CDR1 SGHRS, CDR2 YFSETQ.

The rearrangement links TRBV4-3 to TRBJ1-1; a possible D gene is TRBD1 (5 bases). This CDR3 has 16 residues. The germline V and J ends were trimmed by 0 bases and 1 base, with 12 bases remaining between them. The germline V gene encodes CDR1 LGHNA and CDR2 YSLEER. In nucleotides, the CDR3 is TGCGCCAGCAGCCAAGAAGGGGCCCCGTCGAACACTGAAGCTTTCTTT. Protein product: CASSQEGAPSNTEAFF.

The J gene is TRBJ1-3, the V gene TRBV7-6, with a weak D call TRBD1 (5 bases). CDR1 and CDR2 from the germline V gene are SGHVS and FNYEAQ. The CDR3 sequence is 15 residues long. V dropped 5 bases and J dropped 7 bases, with 18 bases sitting between them. CDR3 DNA sequence: TGTGCCAGCAGCGCGCAGACTCTTGGGGCTAACACCATATATTTT. This encodes CASSAQTLGANTIYF.

This clone has only a few counts. This CDR3 is CASTPGGITGELFF. CDR3 coding DNA: TGTGCCAGCACCCCAGGGGGGATCACCGGGGAGCTGTTTTTT. The genes are TRBV28 and TRBJ2-2, with D maybe TRBD1 (7 bases). Trimming shortened V by 7 bases and J by 4 bases, and 13 bases separated the two germline ends. The CDR3 spans 14 residues. Germline CDR1 and CDR2: MDHEN and SYDVKM.